This T cell receptor beta chain was recorded in a study of persistence of HIV-infected CD4 T cells (dated by TCRdb to about 2020). With regard to the full study: The median time participants had been on suppressive ART was less than 10 years. Peripheral blood samples of up to roughly 180 mL were collected at multiple time points, except for a couple of participants, who underwent leukapheresis at a single time point. For the TCR cluster analysis across participants, roughly eight participants were included for CMV and more than 5 participants for Gag. The study isolated CMV- and HIV-1 Gag-responding CD4+ T cells from ART-treated individuals to examine antigen-driven clonal expansion of HIV-1-infected cells. The clonality of all cells in each sorted population was assessed by TCRbeta sequencing, whereas the clonality of infected cells was assessed by proviral sequencing. Anti-CD3/anti-CD28 stimulation activated a higher proportion of cells, with a lower memory fraction, than antigen stimulation.

The sample holds a few counts of this clone. Its antigen is still unknown. Base qualities are not recorded, but no much larger clone differs from it by a single base. The intended sense of this specimen's treatment or condition label: suppressive antiretroviral therapy. As a nonspecific positive control representing the CD4+ T cell repertoire, the cells were stimulated with anti-CD3/anti-CD28 magnetic beads. CD4+ T cells that responded were sorted based on upregulation of both CD40 ligand and CD69. Participants were HIV-1-infected adults who started suppressive ART during chronic infection. For at least 4 years, the participants' plasma HIV-1 RNA had been undetectable, below 50 copies/mL. To be included, a participant needed positive CMV serology and a CD4+ T cell count above 400 cells/uL. Before stimulation, PBMCs were isolated using density centrifugation and then depleted of CD8+ T cells. For about 20 hours, CD8-depleted PBMCs were stimulated with anti-CD28/CD49d costimulation, a CD40-blocking antibody, and enfuvirtide, which was added to prevent new infections. Cells were sorted on a Beckman Coulter MoFlo Legacy or XDP sorter, with propidium iodide excluding dead cells. The QIAamp DNA Mini Kit was used for genomic DNA extraction from samples above one million cells, and the Quick-DNA Microprep Kit was used otherwise.

The immunoSEQ hsTCRB assay version 4, run in survey mode, was used to sequence TCRbeta repertoires from genomic DNA. Genomic DNA was diluted to about 9.4 ng/uL, using up to 1 ug per sample for TCRbeta sequencing. The authors processed their data as follows. ImmunoSeq Analyzer 3.0 was used for analysis of TCRbeta data, and diversity was computed on productive nucleotide rearrangements. Using the Immunarch R package, lower-bound TCR diversity was estimated with the improved Chao index and clonality was estimated with the Gini coefficient. Different nucleotide rearrangements encoding the same CDR3beta amino acid sequence were counted as distinct clonotypes. TCRbeta sequences significantly enriched in antigen-responding cells relative to anti-CD3/anti-CD28-activated cells were identified by differential abundance analysis. TCRs were clustered by predicted peptide-MHC specificity with GLIPH2, both within individual participants and across merged participant data sets. The table was pulled from immuneACCESS by TCRdb, which kept in-frame rearrangements only. Such tables lose some clones; where checked, under half of the loss comes from unresolved V genes, and the rest has no known cause. The V and J calls and the clone size are those of that table, but D and trimming were determined from the DNA. The sample data list around 40,000 clones, and 89% of these were observed just once. In total, the top ten clones hold 0.85% to 1.3% of the sample.

CDR1 and CDR2, looked up from the germline V gene (reference sequence), are MNHNY and SVGAGI. From the cysteine up to the phenylalanine, the CDR3 has a length of 14 residues. CDR3 DNA only is kept here, 42 bases in frame from base 1. V is clipped by 0 bases and J by 5 bases, and the sequence between their germline boundaries is 8 bases long. Overall study outcomes, separate from this receptor: Antigen-responding cells were enriched for degenerate expanded CDR3beta sequences, which suggests convergent selection of CD4+ responses to CMV and Gag. TCRbeta richness in CMV- and Gag-responding cells was significantly lower than in anti-CD3/anti-CD28-responding cells; CMV-responding cells had higher oligoclonality than CD3/CD28-stimulated and Gag-responding cells. Within the same sorted populations, how oligoclonal the TCRs were correlated with how oligoclonal the proviruses were. Only a small number of individuals took part in the study, and only a limited range of antigens was tested. Bulk TCR analyses could not be limited to the rare CMV-responding cells that actually contained HIV-1 proviruses.

The input for sequencing was CD4+ T cells sorted from PBMCs after roughly 18-hour stimulation, taken from a patient who received antiretroviral therapy. The cell subset or site label of this sample denotes: CD40L+CD69+ CD4 T cells responding to anti-CD3/anti-CD28 beads, representing the overall repertoire. The rearranged segments are TRBV6-6 and TRBJ1-5; the D gene is perhaps TRBD1, on 5 matching bases. The receptor was isolated from an adult man with HIV who was CMV-seropositive. The CDR3 has the sequence CASSYSGDHQPQHF. Read as DNA, the sequence is TGTGCCAGCAGTTACTCAGGGGATCATCAGCCCCAGCATTTT.